The sequence of this T cell receptor beta chain was determined in a study of T cells in Graves' hyperthyroidism and ophthalmopathy. Study at large: Once the initial diagnosis was made, peripheral blood was obtained before any treatment. Findings and limits, study-wide: Clonotypes that were expanded in thyroid above 0.001 mostly appeared in blood too.

A lack of ophthalmopathy progression within 18 months defined stable Graves' hyperthyroidism. In its sample, this clonotype was seen many times. Its antigen is unidentified. RNA transcripts gave rise to amplified TCR beta CDR3 regions. First-round RT-PCR with HTBI primers amplified the TCR CDR3 region. TCRdb used MiXCR to reprocess the multiplex PCR reads, holding one entry per CDR3 protein. This sample has roughly 710,000 distinct CDR3 sequences, with under 45% found just once. Germline V CDR1 and CDR2: SQVTM, ANQGSEA. J gave up 7 bases and V 6 bases, and 11 bases lay outside the gene matches. This CDR3 has 14 residues.

This sequence originates from a woman aged 40 to 49 with Graves' hyperthyroidism. The V gene is TRBV29-1, the J gene TRBJ2-7; 11 positions agree with TRBD1. The sequenced material came from blood. CDR3 sequence: CSVAGDRGNWEQYF. The CDR3 nucleotides are TGCAGCGTCGCGGGGGACAGGGGGAATTGGGAGCAGTACTTC.